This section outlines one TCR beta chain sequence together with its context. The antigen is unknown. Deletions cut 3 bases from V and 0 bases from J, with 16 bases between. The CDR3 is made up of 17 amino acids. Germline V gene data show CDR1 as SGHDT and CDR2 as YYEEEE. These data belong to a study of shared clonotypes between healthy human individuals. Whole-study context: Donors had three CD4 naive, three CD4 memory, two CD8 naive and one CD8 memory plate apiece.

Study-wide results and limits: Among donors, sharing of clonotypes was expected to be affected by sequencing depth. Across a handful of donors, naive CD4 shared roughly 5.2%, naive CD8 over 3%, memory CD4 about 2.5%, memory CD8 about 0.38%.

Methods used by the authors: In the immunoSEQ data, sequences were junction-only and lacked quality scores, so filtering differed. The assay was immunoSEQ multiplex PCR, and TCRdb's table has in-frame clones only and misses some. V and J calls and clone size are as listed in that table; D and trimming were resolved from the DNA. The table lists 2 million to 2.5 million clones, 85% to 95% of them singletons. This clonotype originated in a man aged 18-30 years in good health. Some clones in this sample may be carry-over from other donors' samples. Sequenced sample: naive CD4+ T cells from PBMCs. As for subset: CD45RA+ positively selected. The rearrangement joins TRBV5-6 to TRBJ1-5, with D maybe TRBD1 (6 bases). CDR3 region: CASSSVPGACSNQPQHF. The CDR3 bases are TGTGCCAGCAGCTCTGTACCGGGGGCTTGTAGCAATCAGCCCCAGCATTTT.